Listed below are T cell receptor beta chains from one sample, sequenced in a study of shared clonotypes between healthy human individuals. Data came from immunoSEQ multiplex PCR; TCRdb stores just in-frame clones and leaves some out. Of 2 million to 2.5 million clones in the sample, roughly 95% were seen once. What was sequenced was naive CD4+ T cells sorted from blood. The source of these receptors is a man younger than 30 in good health. CDR3s include the opening cysteine and the closing phenylalanine or tryptophan. The D gene is left open where the match is weak. Clone size appears in some rows only: once, few, many, or a class for an expanded clone.

clone_size d_call j_call v_call cdr3_nt cdr3_aa
NA TRBD1 TRBJ2-3 TRBV11-2 TGTGCCAGCAGCCTACAGGGGGGCGGGAATACGCAGTATTTT CASSLQGGGNTQYF
NA NA TRBJ1-5 TRBV30 TGTGCCTGGAGTGTAGGAGGGATTAGCAATCAGCCCCAGCATTTT CAWSVGGISNQPQHF
NA NA TRBJ1-4 TRBV7-9 TGTGCCAGCAGCTTAGGCCGGGGGGCTAATGAAAAACTGTTTTTT CASSLGRGANEKLFF
NA NA TRBJ2-5 TRBV7-2 TGTGCCAGCAGCTATAGCGGAGGGGTCCAAGAGACCCAGTACTTC CASSYSGGVQETQYF
once NA TRBJ2-7 TRBV5-6 TGTGCCAGCAGCTGGGGGCCGGCTAGCCTCGAGCAGTACTTC CASSWGPASLEQYF
NA NA TRBJ2-7 TRBV27 TGTGCCAGCAGCCCGTGGGGGGGCGACTCCTACGAGCAGTACTTC CASSPWGGDSYEQYF
NA NA TRBJ2-2 TRBV7-8 TGTGCCAGCAGCGTCAGCCCTGCCGCGAACACCGGGGAGCTGTTTTTT CASSVSPAANTGELFF
NA TRBD1 TRBJ1-5 TRBV2 TGTGCCAGCAGTGGGGCTCCGGGACAGGGGATCAGCAATCAGCCCCAGCATTTT CASSGAPGQGISNQPQHF
NA NA TRBJ2-6 TRBV5-5 TGTGCCAGCAGCTTGTTACGCTCTGGGGCCAACGTCCTGACTTTC CASSLLRSGANVLTF
NA TRBD1 TRBJ1-1 TRBV28 TGTGCCAGCAGTTTTCCGCGACAGGGCCGGTACGGGGCTTTCTTT CASSFPRQGRYGAFF
NA NA TRBJ1-5 TRBV28 TGTGCCAGCAGTTCAGGAAGCAATCAGCCCCAGCATTTT CASSSGSNQPQHF
NA TRBD2 TRBJ2-7 TRBV19 TGTGCCAGTAGTGCCAAGGGGACTAGCGGGAGCAAGGTCTACGAGCAGTACTTC CASSAKGTSGSKVYEQYF
NA NA TRBJ2-7 TRBV7-6 TGTGCCAGCAGCGCCAGACTAGGGCGCTACGAGCAGTACTTC CASSARLGRYEQYF
NA NA TRBJ2-7 TRBV6-6 TGTGCCAGCACTGGAGCTTACTACGAGCAGTACTTC CASTGAYYEQYF
NA TRBD1 TRBJ1-6 TRBV28 TGTGCCAGCAGTCTAGGACAGGGGTGGACCTATAATTCACCCCTCCACTTT CASSLGQGWTYNSPLHF
NA NA TRBJ1-5 TRBV1 TGCACCAGCAGCCAAGGGGGGGACGAGGATAGCAATCAGCCCCAGCATTTT CTSSQGGDEDSNQPQHF
NA NA TRBJ2-2 TRBV11-1 TGTGCCAGCAGCTTTTGGGGGCTCGGACACACCGGGGAGCTGTTTTTT CASSFWGLGHTGELFF
NA TRBD1 TRBJ1-2 TRBV5-4 TGTGCCAGCAGCTTGGGGTCTGCAGGGGGGTATGGCTACACCTTC CASSLGSAGGYGYTF
NA TRBD1 TRBJ1-1 TRBV7-9 TGTGCCAGCAGCCTCGACAGGGTGAACACTGAAGCTTTCTTT CASSLDRVNTEAFF
NA NA TRBJ2-7 TRBV5-6 TGTGCCAGCAGCTTGTGGGGGACCGGGACCCGGCGGGGCGAGCAGTACTTC CASSLWGTGTRRGEQYF
once NA TRBJ2-7 TRBV30 TGTGCCTGGAGTGGCGACAGCCAAATCTACGAGCAGTACTTC CAWSGDSQIYEQYF
NA TRBD2 TRBJ2-7 TRBV5-1 TGCGCCAGCAGGCTGGCCGGGACTAGCGGGCTTTCGGCCTACGAGCAGTACTTC CASRLAGTSGLSAYEQYF
NA NA TRBJ1-2 TRBV10-3 TGTGCCATCACCGAGACAGCCTATGGCTACACCTTC CAITETAYGYTF
NA NA TRBJ1-3 TRBV6-1 TGTGCCAGCAGGAGAGCAGAGGGGCTGGGAAACACCATATATTTT CASRRAEGLGNTIYF
NA TRBD1 TRBJ2-7 TRBV5-1 TGCGCCAGCAGCTGGGGGACAGCATCCTACGAGCAGTACTTC CASSWGTASYEQYF
NA TRBD1 TRBJ2-3 TRBV10-2 TGCGCCAGCAGTGAGCAGGGGGCGCGAGATACGCAGTATTTT CASSEQGARDTQYF
NA TRBD1 TRBJ2-3 TRBV9 TGTGCCAGCAGCGGTGGGGGGACAGGACATACGCAGTATTTT CASSGGGTGHTQYF